A single sample is the source of the 6 T cell receptor beta chains below, sequenced in a study of cytomegalovirus exposure and HLA in healthy donors. This PCR relied on a set of 60 Vbeta primers and 13 Jbeta primers. TCRdb's table, derived via immunoSEQ multiplex PCR, lists solely in-frame clones and lacks some. There are 200,000 to 250,000 clones in the sample, with about 0.9% held by the top ten. Input material: PBMCs. The receptors derive from a woman aged 25 to 39 in good health and CMV-seropositive.

The V gene is TRBV5-1, the J gene TRBJ1-3, with D perhaps TRBD1 (6 bases). The V end was cut by 4 bases, the J end by 0 bases, with 11 bases between. CDR1 and CDR2 from the germline V gene are SGHRS and YFSETQ. The CDR3 is 15 residues long. CDR3 loop: CASSLGTSSGNTIYF. The CDR3 bases are TGCGCCAGCAGCCTCGGGACAAGCTCTGGAAACACCATATATTTT.

The chain joins TRBV7-6 to TRBJ1-5; 7 bases are a match to TRBD1. Germline trimming cut 5 bases from V and 4 bases from J; bases unmatched to any gene: 2. The germline gives CDR1 SGHVS, CDR2 FNYEAQ. This CDR3 contains 13 residues. The CDR3 nucleotides read TGTGCCAGCAGCGGGGACAGAAATCAGCCCCAGCATTTT. It codes for CASSGDRNQPQHF.

The rearrangement uses TRBV5-1 and TRBJ1-2; tentatively, D is TRBD1 (6 bases). V was shortened by 1 base and J by 6 bases, with 10 bases between the two germline ends. Germline values: CDR1 SGHRS, CDR2 YFSETQ. The CDR3 covers 13 residues. The CDR3 DNA reads TGCGCCAGCAGCTTGTCAGGGGCTGATGGCTACACCTTC. Encoded protein: CASSLSGADGYTF.

The chain employs TRBV5-1 and TRBJ2-5, with D perhaps matching TRBD1 (6 bases). CDR1 is SGHRS and CDR2 is YFSETQ in the germline V gene. The CDR3 sequence is 17 residues long. V was pared by 0 bases and J by 6 bases, with 21 bases between. The CDR3 loop is CASSLEGQGGSDKTQYF. CDR3 DNA: TGCGCCAGCAGCTTGGAGGGTCAAGGGGGTTCGGATAAGACCCAGTACTTC.

The chain has TRBV14 and TRBJ2-3, with TRBD2 matching 8 bases. Germline V gives CDR1 SGHDN, CDR2 FVKESK. Germline trimming cut 4 bases from V and 4 bases from J; bases unmatched to any gene: 7. The CDR3 runs 15 residues. For the CDR3, the DNA is TGTGCCAGCAGCCCGAGCGGGAGAGGCGCAGATACGCAGTATTTT. As protein: CASSPSGRGADTQYF.

This rearrangement joins TRBV28 to TRBJ2-7, with 7 positions matching TRBD1. CDR3 length: 17 residues. Germline CDR1 MDHEN, CDR2 SYDVKM. V trimming: 2 bases; J trimming: 0 bases; junction bases outside the gene matches: 10. CDR3 nucleotides: TGTGCCAGCAGTTTAATGAGGGGGCGGACTTACTCCTACGAGCAGTACTTC. This codes for CASSLMRGRTYSYEQYF.